What follows describes a single T cell receptor (beta chain). Since a much larger clone is just one base distant, this may be a read error. The CDR3 totals 15 residues. CDR1 KGHSH and CDR2 LQKENI come from the germline V gene. This sample is part of a study of blood T cells in healthy people across ages. The extraction recovered at least 5 micrograms of total RNA per sample. The use of a sample-barcoded 5' primer and a J-beta primer mix characterized a second PCR of roughly 7 to 12 cycles. TCRdb redid the calling of the 5' RACE reads with MiXCR, one entry per CDR3 protein. The data show a few hundred thousand distinct CDR3 sequences, about 49% seen once.

Sequences were obtained from blood. This clonotype originated in a man between 60 and 70 years old in good health. J is TRBJ2-1 and V is TRBV18, with 12 bases identical to TRBD2. CDR3 region: CASSPRTSGKDEPFF. CDR3 in DNA: TGTGCCAGCTCACCTCGGACTAGCGGGAAGGATGAGCCGTTCTTC. The full variable domain, its missing parts supplied by reference TRBV18 and TRBJ2-1, is NAGVMQNPRHLVRRRGQEARLRCSPMKGHSHVYWYRQLPEEGLKFMVYLQKENIIDESGMPKERFSAEFPKEGPSILRIQQVVRGDSAAYFCASSPRTSGKDEPFFGPGTRLTVL.